The clone carrying this T cell receptor beta chain appeared a single time. Its matching antigen is unknown. This record belongs to a study of cytomegalovirus exposure and HLA in healthy donors. Study-wide results and limits: Presence/absence analyses took donor sequencing depth as roughly uniform. With later analysis, a missense DCLRE1C variant became linked to TCR beta V- and J-gene trimming. Fewer N-insertions than the 666-donor mean were reportedly shown by an Asian-associated ancestry cluster in a later analysis.

This PCR relied on a set of 60 Vbeta primers and 13 Jbeta primers. TCRdb's copy holds only in-frame clones and misses some; the assay was immunoSEQ multiplex PCR. In the table there are around 140,000 clones, approximately 80% of which are singletons. Trimming removed 2 bases at V and 4 bases at J, with 8 bases between. The CDR3 loop spans 14 amino acids. Germline values: CDR1 MDHEN, CDR2 SYDVKM. The rearrangement uses TRBV28 and TRBJ2-2; D call uncertain. The sequenced material came from PBMCs. The sequence derives from a woman younger than 30 in good health and CMV-seronegative. CDR3 sequence reads: CASSLVSGTGELFF. The CDR3 coding sequence is TGTGCCAGCAGTTTAGTCTCAGGCACCGGGGAGCTGTTTTTT.